What follows are 26 T cell receptor beta chains derived from one specimen sequenced in a study of T cell repertoires in cytomegalovirus infection. Which antigens these TCRs recognize remains unknown. MiXCR was run by TCRdb on the reads, yielding one entry per CDR3 protein. The data contain about 770,000 distinct CDR3 sequences, roughly 28% of them singletons. The source was cultured CD8+ T cells from PBMCs, collected from culture after CMV antigen stimulation. The receptor set was obtained from a human donor in good health (CMV status not recorded). Some clones in this sample may be carry-over from other donors' samples.

This clonotype was detected many times. The CDR3 protein is CASSARPNRVPDTQYF. Written as DNA, the CDR3 is TGTGCCAGCAGCGCTCGCCCCAACAGGGTTCCAGATACGCAGTATTTT. This chain connects TRBV7-6 to TRBJ2-3, with TRBD1 as a possible D gene (6 bases). The ends were cut back, 5 bases at V and 4 bases at J, with 19 bases in the middle. Germline lookup yields CDR1 SGHVS and CDR2 FNYEAQ. The CDR3 covers 16 residues.

The chain joins TRBV7-9 to TRBJ2-3; 8 bases are shared with TRBD2. J gave up 5 bases and V 9 bases, and 7 bases lay outside the gene matches. This CDR3 is built from 13 residues. Looked up from germline, CDR1 is SEHNR and CDR2 is FQNEAQ (reference sequence). In nucleotides, the CDR3 is TGTGCCAGTCGGGGGGGTCACGGAGATACGCAGTATTTT. Encoded protein: CASRGGHGDTQYF.

The V call is TRBV6-6, the J call TRBJ2-7, with D maybe TRBD1 (6 bases). This CDR3 is built from 14 residues. V dropped 2 bases and J dropped 6 bases, with 14 bases sitting between them. CDR1 MNHNY and CDR2 SVGAGI come from the germline V gene (reference sequence). The CDR3: CASSYLQGPGEQYV. The CDR3, as DNA: TGTGCCAGCAGTTACCTACAGGGTCCGGGCGAGCAGTACGTC.

This clonotype was seen a handful of times. The rearrangement uses TRBV7-2 and TRBJ2-1; 8 bases line up with TRBD2. The germline CDR1 and CDR2 sequences are SGHTA and FQGNSA. This CDR3 region has 16 residues. Trimming cost V 3 bases and J 3 bases; bases outside gene matches: 7. CDR3 nucleotides: TGTGCCAGCAGCTTCGTCCGGCGGGGGGTCTACAATGAGCAGTTCTTC. Residues: CASSFVRRGVYNEQFF.

The sample holds a few counts of this clonotype. The genes are TRBV29-1 and TRBJ2-1; 8 bases match TRBD1. V shed 4 bases and J 7 bases; nucleotides not matched to a gene: 6. Germline CDR1 reads SQVTM; CDR2 reads ANQGSEA. The CDR3 consists of 13 residues. The CDR3 spells CSVGTGSENEQFF. The CDR3 nucleotides read TGCAGCGTTGGGACAGGGTCGGAAAATGAGCAGTTCTTC.

This clonotype appeared many times. The chain employs TRBV12-3 or TRBV12-4 and TRBJ1-2, with a weak D call TRBD1 (6 bases). The CDR3 is 14 residues long. Trimming stripped 6 bases from V and 4 bases from J, with 15 bases between. CDR3: CASRVVGAAYGYTF. The CDR3 DNA sequence: TGTGCCAGCAGAGTCGTGGGGGCTGCCTATGGCTACACCTTC.

This clonotype has more than one count but fewer than ten. The V call is TRBV27, the J call TRBJ2-2, with D tentatively TRBD1 (8 bases). Germline V gene sequence: CDR1 MNHEY, CDR2 SMNVEV (reference sequence). The CDR3 is made up of 19 amino acids. The ends were cut back, 1 base at V and 5 bases at J, with 23 bases in the middle. CDR3 in amino acids: CASSLWGVSRGRGTGELFF. The CDR3 nucleotides read TGTGCCAGCAGTTTATGGGGGGTCTCCAGGGGGCGGGGGACCGGGGAGCTGTTTTTT.

This clonotype was picked up a small number of times. The V and J genes are TRBV19 and TRBJ1-1, with D possibly being TRBD1 (6 bases). V was clipped by 6 bases and J by 12 bases, with 23 bases between them. The CDR3 is made up of 14 amino acids. CDR1 is LNHDA, CDR2 SQIVND, per germline (reference sequence). This CDR3 is CASRGQGRRERTFF. CDR3 coding DNA: TGTGCCAGTAGAGGGCAGGGGAGGAGAGAAAGAACTTTCTTT.

This clonotype appeared a few times. This chain links TRBV28 with TRBJ2-5; 8 bases line up with TRBD2. The CDR3 consists of 14 residues. Germline V gene lookup returns CDR1 MDHEN and CDR2 SYDVKM. V trimming: 7 bases; J trimming: 5 bases; junction bases outside the gene matches: 9. As DNA, the CDR3 is TGTGCCAGCATCGCTAGCGGGTTGTTGGAGACCCAGTACTTC. Its protein product is CASIASGLLETQYF.

The chain combines TRBV6-6 with TRBJ1-4; 9 bases are a match to TRBD1. CDR3 length: 16 residues. Germline CDR1 and CDR2: MNHNY and SVGAGI (reference sequence). J lost 3 bases, V lost 6 bases, and 8 bases had no gene match. This CDR3 is CASRETGGLANEKLFF. Written as DNA, the CDR3 is TGTGCCAGCAGAGAAACAGGGGGCCTAGCTAATGAAAAACTGTTTTTT.

The gene calls are TRBV25-1 and TRBJ1-1, with D tentatively TRBD1 (5 bases). Trimming pared 6 bases from V and 4 bases from J, leaving 9 bases between. Germline CDR1 MGHDK, CDR2 SYGVNS. The CDR3 is made up of 12 amino acids. The chain's CDR3 is CASRHTGTEAFF. CDR3 sequence (DNA): TGTGCCAGCAGGCATACAGGCACTGAAGCTTTCTTT.

The gene calls are TRBV12-3 or TRBV12-4 and TRBJ1-2; unclear D gene. V gave up 1 base and J gave up 2 bases, with 8 bases separating them. The CDR3 runs to 14 residues. The CDR3 region has the DNA TGTGCCAGCAGTTTAGTGGAAGGGAACTATGGCTACACCTTC. Translating it yields CASSLVEGNYGYTF.

Many counts were recorded for this clonotype. The chain couples TRBV7-2 to TRBJ2-2; 9 nucleotides agree with TRBD2. The J segment lost 3 bases and the V segment lost 3 bases, leaving 2 bases of the junction unmatched. The germline V gene has CDR1 SGHTA and CDR2 FQGNSA. CDR3 size: 15 residues. The DNA of the CDR3 is TGTGCCAGCAGCTTCATAGCGGGGGACACCGGGGAGCTGTTTTTT. Protein product: CASSFIAGDTGELFF.

Details on this clonotype: A clone one base away is much larger, so this may be a read error. CDR3 in amino acids: CASSLFPTVNQPRHF. The CDR3 DNA follows: TGTGCCAGCAGCTTATTTCCCACAGTGAATCAGCCCCGGCATTTT. The rearrangement joins TRBV7-2 to TRBJ1-5; D is ambiguous. Germline V gene sequence: CDR1 SGHTA, CDR2 FQGNSA. The CDR3 runs 15 residues. Based on the CDR3 plus reference TRBV7-2 and TRBJ1-5, the full variable domain is GAGVSQSPSNKVTEKGKDVELRCDPISGHTALYWYRQSLGQGLEFLIYFQGNSAPDKSGLPSDRFSAERTGGSVSTLTIQRTQQEDSAVYLCASSLFPTVNQPRHFGDGTRLSIL.

The CDR3 sequence: CASSGRASGGAEISYEQYV. The CDR3 DNA is TGTGCCAGCAGTGGCAGGGCTAGCGGGGGGGCCGAGATCTCCTACGAGCAGTACGTC. The chain combines TRBV6-1 with TRBJ2-7, with 12 bases fitting TRBD2. With V trimmed by 4 bases and J by 0 bases, 13 bases remained unmatched. CDR3 length: 19 residues. Germline lookup yields CDR1 MNHNS and CDR2 SASEGT.

V usage is TRBV6-6 and J usage is TRBJ2-2; 10 positions match TRBD1. Unmatched junction bases numbered 2, after V lost 6 bases and J lost 4 bases. This CDR3 has 14 residues. Per the germline V gene, CDR1 is MNHNY and CDR2 is SVGAGI (reference sequence). This CDR3 is CASRTGGVTGELFF. CDR3 in DNA: TGTGCCAGCAGGACAGGGGGCGTCACCGGGGAGCTGTTTTTT.

This clonotype has at least ten counts. V is TRBV20-1 and J is TRBJ1-4; no definite D call. CDR3 length equals 17 residues. Trimming took 1 base from V and 0 from J, leaving 15 bases between them. Germline CDR1 DFQATT, CDR2 SNEGSKA (reference sequence). The CDR3 bases are TGCAGTGCTAGAGTTTACCAAGGGAGGGCAACTAATGAAAAACTGTTTTTT. This translates into CSARVYQGRATNEKLFF.

The V call is TRBV2, the J call TRBJ2-7; 9 bases match TRBD1. The CDR3 spans 14 residues. The V gene's germline CDR1 is SNHLY and CDR2 FYNNEI. V gave up 9 bases and J gave up 3 bases; unmatched junction bases: 9. The CDR3 protein is CASRLGQGLYEQYF. The DNA for the CDR3 is TGTGCCAGTCGTCTTGGACAGGGGCTCTACGAGCAGTACTTC.

The genes are TRBV19 and TRBJ2-1; 13 bases map to TRBD2. This CDR3 has 17 residues. Germline V gene data show CDR1 as LNHDA and CDR2 as SQIVND (reference sequence). The junction had 14 bases not matched to a gene; V was cut back by 6 bases and J by 9 bases. The CDR3 protein is CASSPNSLAGGRGEQFF. Here the CDR3 DNA reads TGTGCCAGTAGCCCGAATTCACTAGCGGGGGGGCGAGGTGAGCAGTTCTTC.

There are many counts of this clonotype. J is TRBJ2-1 and V is TRBV27, with 10 bases identical to TRBD2. Trimming removed 2 bases from V and 4 bases from J; junction bases left unmatched: 5. Germline-derived CDR1 and CDR2 are MNHEY and SMNVEV (reference sequence). The CDR3 runs to 16 residues. Here the CDR3 reads CASSLLAGAAYNEQFF. As DNA, the CDR3 is TGTGCCAGCAGTTTACTAGCGGGGGCCGCATACAATGAGCAGTTCTTC.

The chain carries TRBV7-9 and TRBJ1-1; weak D call: TRBD1 (5 bases). Per the germline V gene, CDR1 is SEHNR and CDR2 is FQNEAQ (reference sequence). The V end was cut by 1 base, the J end by 14 bases, with 14 bases between. The CDR3 is 12 amino acids. The CDR3 DNA sequence: TGTGCCAGCAGCTTAGAGTGGCGACAGAGCTTCTTT. Translating it yields CASSLEWRQSFF.

The V gene is TRBV20-1, the J gene TRBJ1-5, with 10 bases aligning to TRBD1. Looked up from germline, CDR1 is DFQATT and CDR2 is SNEGSKA (reference sequence). J lost 5 bases, V lost 6 bases, and 7 bases had no gene match. The CDR3 has 14 amino acids. The CDR3 spells CSAIPGTGDQPQHF. The DNA of the CDR3 is TGCAGTGCAATCCCCGGGACAGGGGATCAGCCCCAGCATTTT.

The chain combines TRBV7-6 with TRBJ1-1, with unresolved D. Trimming cost V 4 bases and J 11 bases, with 20 bases left between them. CDR1 and CDR2 from the germline V gene are SGHVS and FNYEAQ. The CDR3 runs to 14 residues. CDR3 sequence reads: CASSSLPSDPMAFF. In DNA form, the CDR3 reads TGTGCCAGCAGCTCCCTTCCCAGCGACCCAATGGCTTTCTTT.

This clonotype was detected ten times or more. The genes are TRBV7-2 and TRBJ1-5, with D possibly matching TRBD1 (6 bases). This CDR3 is 15 amino acids long. Per the germline V gene, CDR1 is SGHTA and CDR2 is FQGNSA. V shed 1 base and J shed 2 bases, with 9 bases lying between them. CDR3 sequence (DNA): TGTGCCAGCAGCTTAGACAGGGATGGCAATCAGCCCCAGCATTTT. Amino acid sequence: CASSLDRDGNQPQHF.

The table lists this clonotype with a few counts. V gene TRBV19 combines with J gene TRBJ2-3; D is unclear. The CDR3 covers 15 residues. Germline V lookup: CDR1 LNHDA, CDR2 SQIVND (reference sequence). Trimming stripped 5 bases from V and 4 bases from J, with 16 bases between. CDR3 amino acids: CASSSWAARADTQYF. The DNA for the CDR3 is TGTGCCAGTAGTTCCTGGGCGGCCAGAGCAGATACGCAGTATTTT.

The chain links TRBV27 to TRBJ2-5, with D maybe TRBD1 (5 bases). V dropped 8 bases and J dropped 4 bases, with 29 bases sitting between them. Germline-derived CDR1 and CDR2 are MNHEY and SMNVEV (reference sequence). The CDR3 length is 18 residues. CDR3 sequence reads: CASGSYRTGSGNLETQYF. As DNA, the CDR3 is TGTGCCAGCGGCTCCTATCGAACAGGTTCGGGTAATCTAGAGACCCAGTACTTC.